This T cell receptor (beta chain) is drawn from a study of T cell changes during pregnancy in multiple sclerosis. Deletions cut 0 bases from V and 0 bases from J, with 18 bases between. The CDR3 covers 18 residues. Germline V CDR1 and CDR2: LGHNA, YNFKEQ. Measured with immunoSEQ multiplex PCR; TCRdb has only the in-frame clones, and not every one. The table records about 39,000 clones, around 93% of them present only once. The chain uses TRBV4-2 and TRBJ2-7; D is possibly TRBD2 (7 bases). This sequence was found in a female donor with multiple sclerosis, enrolled in a pregnancy study. Sequences were derived from CD4+ T cells from peripheral blood mononuclear cells, sampled after pregnancy. CDR3 nucleotide sequence: TGTGCCAGCAGCCAAGATCTGGGGCGAGGGGGGGACTCCTACGAGCAGTACTTC. Residues: CASSQDLGRGGDSYEQYF.